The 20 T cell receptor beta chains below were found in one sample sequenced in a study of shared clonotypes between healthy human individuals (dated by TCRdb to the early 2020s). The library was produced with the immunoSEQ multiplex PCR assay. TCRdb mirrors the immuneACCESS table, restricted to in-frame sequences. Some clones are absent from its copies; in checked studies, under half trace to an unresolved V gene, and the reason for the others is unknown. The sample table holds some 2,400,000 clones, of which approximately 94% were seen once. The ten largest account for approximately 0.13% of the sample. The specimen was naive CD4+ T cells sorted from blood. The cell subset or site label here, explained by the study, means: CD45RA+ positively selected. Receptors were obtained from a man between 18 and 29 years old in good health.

The CDR3 nucleotides are TGTGCCAGCAGCGTAGAGGGGACTAGCGGGAGTTCCGAGCAGTACTTC. Translated, it gives CASSVEGTSGSSEQYF. The chain employs TRBV9 and TRBJ2-7, with 14 nucleotides matching TRBD2. The junction had 5 bases not matched to a gene; V was cut back by 0 bases and J by 6 bases. The CDR3 is 16 residues long. CDR1 is SGDLS and CDR2 is YYNGEE in the germline V gene.

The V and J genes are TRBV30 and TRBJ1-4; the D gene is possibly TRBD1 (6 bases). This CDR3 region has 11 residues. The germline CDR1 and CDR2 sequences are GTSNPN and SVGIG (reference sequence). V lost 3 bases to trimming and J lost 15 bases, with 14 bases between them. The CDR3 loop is CAWRDTGSLFF. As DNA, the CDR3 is TGTGCCTGGAGGGATACAGGGTCATTGTTTTTT.

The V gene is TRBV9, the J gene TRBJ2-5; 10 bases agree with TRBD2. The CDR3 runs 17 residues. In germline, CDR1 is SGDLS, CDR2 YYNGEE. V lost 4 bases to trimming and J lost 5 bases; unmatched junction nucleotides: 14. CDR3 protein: CASSPRSQAGGLETQYF. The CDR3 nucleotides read TGTGCCAGCAGCCCCCGCTCCCAAGCGGGGGGGCTTGAGACCCAGTACTTC.

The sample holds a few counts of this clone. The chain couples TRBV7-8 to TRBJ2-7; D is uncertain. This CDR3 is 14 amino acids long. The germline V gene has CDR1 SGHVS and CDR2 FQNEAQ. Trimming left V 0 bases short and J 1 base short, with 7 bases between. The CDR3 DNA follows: TGTGCCAGCAGCTTAGCGCCCCAGTCCTACGAGCAGTACTTC. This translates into CASSLAPQSYEQYF.

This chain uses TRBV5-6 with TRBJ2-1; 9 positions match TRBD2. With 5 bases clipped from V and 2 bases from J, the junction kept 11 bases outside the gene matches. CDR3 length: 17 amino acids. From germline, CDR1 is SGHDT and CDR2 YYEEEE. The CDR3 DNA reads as TGTGCCAGCAGTCGAGAGAAGACTAGCGGAACCTACAATGAGCAGTTCTTC. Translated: CASSREKTSGTYNEQFF.

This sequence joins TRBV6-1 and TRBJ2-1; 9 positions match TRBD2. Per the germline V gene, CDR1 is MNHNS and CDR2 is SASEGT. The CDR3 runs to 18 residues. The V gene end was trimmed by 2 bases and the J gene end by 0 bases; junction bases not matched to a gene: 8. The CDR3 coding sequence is TGTGCCAGCAGTGAAAAGACTAGCGGAAAAAGCTCCTACAATGAGCAGTTCTTC. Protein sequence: CASSEKTSGKSSYNEQFF.

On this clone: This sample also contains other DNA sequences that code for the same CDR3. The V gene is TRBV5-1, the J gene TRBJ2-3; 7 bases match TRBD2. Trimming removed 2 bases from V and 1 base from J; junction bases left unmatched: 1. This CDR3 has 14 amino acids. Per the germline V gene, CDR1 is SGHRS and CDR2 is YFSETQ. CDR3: CASSFTSGTDTQYF. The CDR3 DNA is TGCGCCAGCAGCTTTACTAGCGGCACAGATACGCAGTATTTT.

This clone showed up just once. This CDR3 reads CASSLGGAPDTDTQYF. CDR3 sequence (DNA): TGTGCCAGCAGCTTAGGCGGGGCACCCGACACAGATACGCAGTATTTT. The rearrangement links TRBV11-3 to TRBJ2-3, with D perhaps TRBD2 (6 bases). Germline values: CDR1 SGHNT, CDR2 YENEEA. Trimming shortened V by 1 base and J by 2 bases, and 13 bases separated the two germline ends. The CDR3 covers 16 residues. Full variable domain (outside the CDR3, taken from reference TRBV11-3 and TRBJ2-3): EAGVVQSPRYKIIEKKQPVAFWCNPISGHNTLYWYLQNLGQGPELLIRYENEEAVDDSQLPKDRFSAERLKGVDSTLKIQPAELGDSAVYLCASSLGGAPDTDTQYFGPGTRLTVL.

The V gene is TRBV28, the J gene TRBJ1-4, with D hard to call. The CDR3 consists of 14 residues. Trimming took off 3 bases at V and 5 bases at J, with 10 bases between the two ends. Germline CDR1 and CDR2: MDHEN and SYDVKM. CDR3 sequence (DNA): TGTGCCAGCAGTTTCAGAGGGTGGAATGAAAAACTGTTTTTT. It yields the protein CASSFRGWNEKLFF.

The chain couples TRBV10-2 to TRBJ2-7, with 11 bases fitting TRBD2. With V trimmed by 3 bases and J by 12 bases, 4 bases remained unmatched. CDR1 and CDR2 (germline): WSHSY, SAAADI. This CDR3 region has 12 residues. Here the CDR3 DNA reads TGCGCCAGCAGTGAACTAGCGGGAGAATGGTACTTC. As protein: CASSELAGEWYF.

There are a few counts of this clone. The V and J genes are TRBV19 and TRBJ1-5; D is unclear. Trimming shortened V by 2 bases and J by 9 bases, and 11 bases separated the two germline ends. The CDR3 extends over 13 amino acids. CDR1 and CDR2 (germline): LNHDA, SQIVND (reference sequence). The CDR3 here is CASSISPLWPQHF. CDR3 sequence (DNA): TGTGCCAGTAGTATAAGCCCCCTCTGGCCCCAGCATTTT.

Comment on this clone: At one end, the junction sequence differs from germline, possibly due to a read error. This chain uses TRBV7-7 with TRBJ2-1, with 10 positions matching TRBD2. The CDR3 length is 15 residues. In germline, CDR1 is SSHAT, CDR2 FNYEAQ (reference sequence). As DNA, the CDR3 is TGTGCTAGCAGCAGAACTAGCGGGACGCACAATGAGCAGTTCTTC. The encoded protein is CASSRTSGTHNEQFF.

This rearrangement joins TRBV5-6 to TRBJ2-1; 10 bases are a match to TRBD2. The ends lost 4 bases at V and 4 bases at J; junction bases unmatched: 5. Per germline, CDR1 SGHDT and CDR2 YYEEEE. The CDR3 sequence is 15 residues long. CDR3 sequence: CASSKGLANYNEQFF. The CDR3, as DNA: TGTGCCAGCAGCAAGGGACTAGCGAATTACAATGAGCAGTTCTTC.

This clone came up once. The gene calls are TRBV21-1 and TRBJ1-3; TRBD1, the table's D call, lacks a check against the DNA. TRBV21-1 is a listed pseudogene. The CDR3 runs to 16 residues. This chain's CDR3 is CASSRRTGGSGNTIYF. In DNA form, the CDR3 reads TGTGCCAGCAGCAGGAGAACAGGGGGCTCTGGAAACACCATATATTTT.

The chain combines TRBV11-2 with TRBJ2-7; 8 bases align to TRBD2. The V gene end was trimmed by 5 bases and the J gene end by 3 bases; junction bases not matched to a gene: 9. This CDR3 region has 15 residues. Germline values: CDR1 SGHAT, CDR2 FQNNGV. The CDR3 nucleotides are TGTGCCAGCAGCCCTTTAAGCGGGAGACTCTACGAGCAGTACTTC. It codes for CASSPLSGRLYEQYF.

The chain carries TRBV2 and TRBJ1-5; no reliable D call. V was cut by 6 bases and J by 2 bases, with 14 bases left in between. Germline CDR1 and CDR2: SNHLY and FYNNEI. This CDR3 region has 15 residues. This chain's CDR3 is CASSEVGAGNQPQHF. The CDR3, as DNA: TGTGCCAGCAGCGAGGTAGGAGCTGGCAATCAGCCCCAGCATTTT.

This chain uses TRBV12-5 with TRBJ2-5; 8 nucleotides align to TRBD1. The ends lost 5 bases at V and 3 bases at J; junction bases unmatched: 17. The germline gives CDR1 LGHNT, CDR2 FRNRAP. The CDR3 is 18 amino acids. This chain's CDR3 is CASGPGQARTGKEETQYF. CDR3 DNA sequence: TGTGCTAGTGGTCCAGGACAGGCCCGGACAGGGAAGGAAGAGACCCAGTACTTC.

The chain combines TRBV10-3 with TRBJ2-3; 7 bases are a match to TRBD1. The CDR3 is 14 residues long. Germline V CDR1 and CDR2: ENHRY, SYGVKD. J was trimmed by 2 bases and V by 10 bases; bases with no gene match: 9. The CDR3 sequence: CATLTTGTTDTQYF. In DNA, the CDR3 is TGTGCCACCTTGACGACAGGGACCACAGATACGCAGTATTTT.

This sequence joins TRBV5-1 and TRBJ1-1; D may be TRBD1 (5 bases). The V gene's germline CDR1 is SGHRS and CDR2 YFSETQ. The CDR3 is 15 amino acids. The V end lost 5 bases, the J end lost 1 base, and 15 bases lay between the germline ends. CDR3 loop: CASSRAGRENTEAFF. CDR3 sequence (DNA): TGCGCCAGCAGTCGCGCGGGGCGGGAGAACACTGAAGCTTTCTTT. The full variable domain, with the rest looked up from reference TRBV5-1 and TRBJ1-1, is KAGVTQTPRYLIKTRGQQVTLSCSPISGHRSVSWYQQTPGQGLQFLFEYFSETQRNKGNFPGRFSGRQFSNSRSEMNVSTLELGDSALYLCASSRAGRENTEAFFGQGTRLTVV.

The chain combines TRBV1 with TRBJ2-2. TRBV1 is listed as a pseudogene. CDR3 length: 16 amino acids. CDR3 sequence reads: CTSSQHRAYLTGELFF. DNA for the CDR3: TGCACCAGCAGCCAACACCGGGCCTACCTCACCGGGGAGCTGTTTTTT.